The T cell receptor beta chain under discussion was sequenced for a study of early T cells in non-severe SARS-CoV-2 infection. TCRdb independently ran MiXCR on the 5' RACE reads; one entry per CDR3 protein. The table lists more than 80,000 distinct CDR3 sequences, around 14% of them singletons. This clonotype was detected only a few times. This TCR derives from an adult who was a healthcare worker with PCR-confirmed SARS-CoV-2 infection or an uninfected control (not recorded which). Sequenced input: whole blood.

The CDR3 protein is CASNTQGGFNEKLFF. CDR3 nucleotides: TGTGCCAGTAATACTCAAGGTGGTTTTAATGAAAAACTGTTTTTT. The genes are TRBV19 and TRBJ1-4; D unresolved. In germline, CDR1 is LNHDA, CDR2 SQIVND (reference sequence). V was cut by 7 bases and J by 4 bases, with 16 bases left in between. The CDR3 spans 15 residues.